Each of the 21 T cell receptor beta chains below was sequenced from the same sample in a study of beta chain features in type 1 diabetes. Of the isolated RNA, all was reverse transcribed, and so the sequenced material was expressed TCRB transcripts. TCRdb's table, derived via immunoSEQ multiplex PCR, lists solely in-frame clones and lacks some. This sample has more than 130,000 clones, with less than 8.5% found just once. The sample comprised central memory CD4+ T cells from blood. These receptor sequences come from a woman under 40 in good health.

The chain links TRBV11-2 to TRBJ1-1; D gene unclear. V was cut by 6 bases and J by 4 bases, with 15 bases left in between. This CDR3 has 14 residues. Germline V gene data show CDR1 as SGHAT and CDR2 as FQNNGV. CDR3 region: CASSSFGSGTEAFF. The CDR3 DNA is TGTGCCAGCAGTTCCTTTGGGTCGGGCACTGAAGCTTTCTTT.

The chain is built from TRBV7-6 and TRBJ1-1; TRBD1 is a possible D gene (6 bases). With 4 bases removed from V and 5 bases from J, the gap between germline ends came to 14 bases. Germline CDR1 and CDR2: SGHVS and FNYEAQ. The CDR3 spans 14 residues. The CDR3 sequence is CASSSQGTGTEAFF. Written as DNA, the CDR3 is TGTGCCAGCAGCTCACAGGGAACCGGTACTGAAGCTTTCTTT. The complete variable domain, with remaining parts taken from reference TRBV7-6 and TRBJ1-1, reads GAGVSQSPRYKVTKRGQDVALRCDPISGHVSLYWYRQALGQGPEFLTYFNYEAQQDKSGLPNDRFSAERPEGSISTLTIQRTEQRDSAMYRCASSSQGTGTEAFFGQGTRLTVV.

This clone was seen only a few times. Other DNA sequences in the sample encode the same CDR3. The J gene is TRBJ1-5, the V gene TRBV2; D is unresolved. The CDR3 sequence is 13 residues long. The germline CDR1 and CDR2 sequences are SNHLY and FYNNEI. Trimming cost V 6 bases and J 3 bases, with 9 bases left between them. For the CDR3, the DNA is TGTGCCAGCAGCGCAGTCTCCAATCAGCCCCAGCATTTT. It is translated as CASSAVSNQPQHF.

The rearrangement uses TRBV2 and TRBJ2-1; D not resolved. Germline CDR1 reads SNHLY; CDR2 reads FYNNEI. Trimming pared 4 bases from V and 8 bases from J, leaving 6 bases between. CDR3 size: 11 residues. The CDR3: CASSVGYEQFF. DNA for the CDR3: TGTGCCAGCAGTGTCGGGTATGAGCAGTTCTTC. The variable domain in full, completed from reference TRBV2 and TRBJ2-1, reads EPEVTQTPSHQVTQMGQEVILRCVPISNHLYFYWYRQILGQKVEFLVSFYNNEISEKSEIFDDQFSVERPDGSNFTLKIRSTKLEDSAMYFCASSVGYEQFFGPGTRLTVL.

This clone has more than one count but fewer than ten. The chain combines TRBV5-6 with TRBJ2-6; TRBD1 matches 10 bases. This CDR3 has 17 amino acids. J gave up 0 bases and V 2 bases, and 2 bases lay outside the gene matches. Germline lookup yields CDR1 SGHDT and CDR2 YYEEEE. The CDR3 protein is CASSFGQGVSGANVLTF. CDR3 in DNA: TGTGCCAGCAGCTTCGGACAGGGGGTCTCTGGGGCCAACGTCCTGACTTTC.

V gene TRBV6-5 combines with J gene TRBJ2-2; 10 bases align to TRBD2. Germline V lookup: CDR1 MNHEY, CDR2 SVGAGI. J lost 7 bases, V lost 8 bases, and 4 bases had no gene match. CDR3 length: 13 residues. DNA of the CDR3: TGTGCCAGCGTTAGCGGGGGGTTCGGGGAGCTGTTTTTT. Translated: CASVSGGFGELFF.

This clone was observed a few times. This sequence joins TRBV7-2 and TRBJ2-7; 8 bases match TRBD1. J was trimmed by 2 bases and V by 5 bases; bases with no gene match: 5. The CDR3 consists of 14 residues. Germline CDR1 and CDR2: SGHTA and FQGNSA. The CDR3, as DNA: TGTGCCAGCAGCGGGGACAGGATCACCTACGAGCAGTACTTC. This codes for CASSGDRITYEQYF.

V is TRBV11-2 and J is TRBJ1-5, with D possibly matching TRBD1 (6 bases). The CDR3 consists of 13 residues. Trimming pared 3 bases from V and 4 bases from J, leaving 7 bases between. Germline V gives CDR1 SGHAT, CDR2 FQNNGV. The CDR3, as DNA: TGTGCCAGCAGCTTCCAGGGGAATCAGCCCCAGCATTTT. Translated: CASSFQGNQPQHF.

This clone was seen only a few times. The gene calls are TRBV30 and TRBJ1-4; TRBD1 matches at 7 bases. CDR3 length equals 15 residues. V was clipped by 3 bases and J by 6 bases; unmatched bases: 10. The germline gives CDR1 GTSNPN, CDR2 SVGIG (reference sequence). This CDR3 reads CAWRQGSSRDEKLFF. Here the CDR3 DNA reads TGTGCCTGGAGACAGGGGTCCTCGCGGGATGAAAAACTGTTTTTT. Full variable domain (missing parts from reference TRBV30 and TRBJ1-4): SQTIHQWPATLVQPVGSPLSLECTVEGTSNPNLYWYRQAAGRGLQLLFYSVGIGQISSEVPQNLSASRPQDRQFILSSKKLLLSDSGFYLCAWRQGSSRDEKLFFGSGTQLSVL.

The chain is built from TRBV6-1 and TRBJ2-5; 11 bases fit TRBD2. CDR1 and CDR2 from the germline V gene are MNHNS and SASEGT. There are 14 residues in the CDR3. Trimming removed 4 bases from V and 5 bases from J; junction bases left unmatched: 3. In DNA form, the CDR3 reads TGTGCCAGCAGTGTGACTAGCGGGACGGAGACCCAGTACTTC. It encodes CASSVTSGTETQYF.

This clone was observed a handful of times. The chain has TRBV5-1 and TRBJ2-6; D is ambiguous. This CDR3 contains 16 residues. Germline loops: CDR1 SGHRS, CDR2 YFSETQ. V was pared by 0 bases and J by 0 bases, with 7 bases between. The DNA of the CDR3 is TGCGCCAGCAGCTTGGCCGTGTTCTCTGGGGCCAACGTCCTGACTTTC. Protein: CASSLAVFSGANVLTF.

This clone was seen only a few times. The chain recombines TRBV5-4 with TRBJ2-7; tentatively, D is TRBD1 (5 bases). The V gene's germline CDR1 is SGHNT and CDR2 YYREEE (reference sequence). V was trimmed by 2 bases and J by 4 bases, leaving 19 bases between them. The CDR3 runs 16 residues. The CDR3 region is CASSFDSSTSRYEQYF. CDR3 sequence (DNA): TGTGCCAGCAGCTTTGACAGTTCCACTTCGAGGTACGAGCAGTACTTC.

This chain's CDR3 is CASSARPLAGEYNEQFF. CDR3 sequence (DNA): TGTGCCAGCAGCGCCCGGCCACTAGCGGGAGAGTACAATGAGCAGTTCTTC. The chain joins TRBV11-3 to TRBJ2-1; 11 nucleotides line up with TRBD2. Germline V CDR1 and CDR2: SGHNT, YENEEA. The CDR3 length is 17 residues. The J segment lost 4 bases and the V segment lost 5 bases, leaving 10 bases of the junction unmatched.

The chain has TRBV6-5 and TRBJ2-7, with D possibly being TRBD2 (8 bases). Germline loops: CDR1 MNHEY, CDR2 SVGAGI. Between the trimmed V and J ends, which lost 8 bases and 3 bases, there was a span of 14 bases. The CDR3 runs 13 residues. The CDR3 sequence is CASRGGDSYEQYF. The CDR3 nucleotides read TGTGCCAGCCGGGGGGGGGACAGCTACGAGCAGTACTTC.

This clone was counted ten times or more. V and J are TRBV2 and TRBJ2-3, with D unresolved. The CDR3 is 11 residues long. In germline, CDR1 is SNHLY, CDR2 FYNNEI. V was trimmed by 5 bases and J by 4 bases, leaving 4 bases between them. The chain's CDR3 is CASSYADTQYF. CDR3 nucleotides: TGTGCCAGCAGTTATGCAGATACGCAGTATTTT.

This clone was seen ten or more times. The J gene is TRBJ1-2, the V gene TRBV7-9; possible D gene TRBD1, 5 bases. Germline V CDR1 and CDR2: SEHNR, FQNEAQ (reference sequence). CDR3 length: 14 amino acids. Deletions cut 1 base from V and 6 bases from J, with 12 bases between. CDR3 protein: CASSLGTQDDGYTF. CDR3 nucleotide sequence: TGTGCCAGCAGCTTAGGGACACAAGACGATGGCTACACCTTC.

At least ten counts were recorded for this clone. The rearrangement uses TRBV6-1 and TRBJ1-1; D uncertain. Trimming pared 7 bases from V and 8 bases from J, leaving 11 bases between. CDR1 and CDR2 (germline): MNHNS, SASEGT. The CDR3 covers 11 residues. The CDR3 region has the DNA TGTGCCAGCAAGCGGCAGCTAGAAGCTTTCTTT. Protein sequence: CASKRQLEAFF.

CDR3 nucleotide sequence: TGTGCCTGGAGTGTAAGGTGGACTAGCAAAGAGACCCAGTACTTC. Protein product: CAWSVRWTSKETQYF. The rearrangement joins TRBV30 to TRBJ2-5, with 8 positions matching TRBD2. Germline assignment: CDR1 GTSNPN and CDR2 SVGIG (reference sequence). The CDR3 length is 15 residues. The junction had 6 bases not matched to a gene; V was cut back by 0 bases and J by 3 bases. Supplemented by reference TRBV30 and TRBJ2-5, the full variable domain reads SQTIHQWPATLVQPVGSPLSLECTVEGTSNPNLYWYRQAAGRGLQLLFYSVGIGQISSEVPQNLSASRPQDRQFILSSKKLLLSDSGFYLCAWSVRWTSKETQYFGPGTRLLVL.

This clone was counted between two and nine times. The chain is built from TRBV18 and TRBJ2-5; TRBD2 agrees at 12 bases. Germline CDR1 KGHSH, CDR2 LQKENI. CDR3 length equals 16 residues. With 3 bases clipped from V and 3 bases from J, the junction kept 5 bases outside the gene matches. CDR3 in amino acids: CASSPLLAGGKETQYF. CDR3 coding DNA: TGTGCCAGCTCACCCCTACTAGCGGGAGGTAAAGAGACCCAGTACTTC. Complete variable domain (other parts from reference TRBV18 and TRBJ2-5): NAGVMQNPRHLVRRRGQEARLRCSPMKGHSHVYWYRQLPEEGLKFMVYLQKENIIDESGMPKERFSAEFPKEGPSILRIQQVVRGDSAAYFCASSPLLAGGKETQYFGPGTRLLVL.

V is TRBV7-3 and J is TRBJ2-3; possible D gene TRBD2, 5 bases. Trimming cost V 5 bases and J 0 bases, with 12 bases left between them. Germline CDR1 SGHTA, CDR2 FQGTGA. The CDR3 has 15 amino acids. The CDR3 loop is CASSPSSGSTDTQYF. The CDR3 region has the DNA TGTGCCAGCAGCCCCTCAAGCGGCAGCACAGATACGCAGTATTTT.

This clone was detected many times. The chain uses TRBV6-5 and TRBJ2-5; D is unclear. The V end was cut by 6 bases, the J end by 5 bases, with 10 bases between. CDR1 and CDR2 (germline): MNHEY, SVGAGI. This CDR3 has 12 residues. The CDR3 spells CASRPSGETQYF. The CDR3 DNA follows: TGTGCCAGCAGACCCAGTGGCGAGACCCAGTACTTC.